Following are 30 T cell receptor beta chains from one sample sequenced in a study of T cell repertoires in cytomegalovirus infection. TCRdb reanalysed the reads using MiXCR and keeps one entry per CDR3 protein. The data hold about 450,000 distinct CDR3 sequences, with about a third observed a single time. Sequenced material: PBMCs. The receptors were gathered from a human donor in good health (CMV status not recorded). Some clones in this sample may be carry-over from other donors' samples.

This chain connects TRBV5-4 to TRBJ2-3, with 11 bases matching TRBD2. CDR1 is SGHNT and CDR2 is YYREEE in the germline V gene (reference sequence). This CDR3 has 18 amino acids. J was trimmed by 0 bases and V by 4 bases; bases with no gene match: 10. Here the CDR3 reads CASSGRLAGRSSTDTQYF. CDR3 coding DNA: TGTGCCAGCAGCGGGAGACTAGCGGGGCGGTCTAGCACAGATACGCAGTATTTT.

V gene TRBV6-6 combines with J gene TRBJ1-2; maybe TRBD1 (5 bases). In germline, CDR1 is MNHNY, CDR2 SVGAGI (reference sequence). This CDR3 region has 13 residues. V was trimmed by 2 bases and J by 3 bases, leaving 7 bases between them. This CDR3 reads CASSYGGDYGYTF. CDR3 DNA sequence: TGTGCCAGCAGTTACGGGGGTGACTATGGCTACACCTTC.

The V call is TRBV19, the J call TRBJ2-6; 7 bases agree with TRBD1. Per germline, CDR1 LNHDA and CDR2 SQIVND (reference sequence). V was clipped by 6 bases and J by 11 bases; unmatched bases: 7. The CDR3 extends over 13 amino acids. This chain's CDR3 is CASRPWDSDVLTF. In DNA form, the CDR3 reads TGTGCCAGTAGACCATGGGACAGCGACGTCCTGACTTTC.

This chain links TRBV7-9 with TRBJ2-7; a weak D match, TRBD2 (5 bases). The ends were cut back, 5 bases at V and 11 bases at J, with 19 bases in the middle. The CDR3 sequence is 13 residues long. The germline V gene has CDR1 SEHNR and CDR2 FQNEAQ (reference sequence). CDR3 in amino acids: CASSPGVGRPKYF. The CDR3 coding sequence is TGTGCCAGCAGCCCCGGGGTAGGACGCCCAAAGTACTTC.

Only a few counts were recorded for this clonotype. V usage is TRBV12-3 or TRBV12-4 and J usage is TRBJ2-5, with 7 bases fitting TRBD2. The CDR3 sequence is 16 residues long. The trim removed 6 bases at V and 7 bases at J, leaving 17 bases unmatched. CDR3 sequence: CASSLWGGRSGGTQYF. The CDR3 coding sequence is TGTGCCAGCAGCCTCTGGGGGGGACGTTCCGGAGGGACCCAGTACTTC.

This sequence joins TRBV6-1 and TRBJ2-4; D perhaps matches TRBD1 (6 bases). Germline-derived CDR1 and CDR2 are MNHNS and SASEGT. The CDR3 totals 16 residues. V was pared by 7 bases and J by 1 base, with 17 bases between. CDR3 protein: CASNLQGSPAKNIQYF. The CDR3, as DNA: TGTGCCAGCAATCTACAGGGATCCCCCGCCAAAAACATTCAGTACTTC.

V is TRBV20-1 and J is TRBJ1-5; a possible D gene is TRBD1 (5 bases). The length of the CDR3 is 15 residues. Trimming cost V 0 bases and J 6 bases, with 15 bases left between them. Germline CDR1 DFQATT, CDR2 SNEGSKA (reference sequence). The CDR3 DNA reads TGCAGTGCTAGAGACGGGACGAAAGGGACTCAGCCCCAGCATTTT. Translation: CSARDGTKGTQPQHF.

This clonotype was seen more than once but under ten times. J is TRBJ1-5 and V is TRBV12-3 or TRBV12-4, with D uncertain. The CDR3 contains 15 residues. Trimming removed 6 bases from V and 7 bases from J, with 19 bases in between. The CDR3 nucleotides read TGTGCCAGCAGCTTGCGTAGGCCGACCCACCAGCCCCAGCATTTT. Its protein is CASSLRRPTHQPQHF.

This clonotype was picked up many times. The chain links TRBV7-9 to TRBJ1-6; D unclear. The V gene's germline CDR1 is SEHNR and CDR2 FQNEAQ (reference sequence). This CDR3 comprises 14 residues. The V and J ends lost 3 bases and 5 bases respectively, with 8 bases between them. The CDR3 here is CASSFPGHNSPLHF. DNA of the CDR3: TGTGCCAGCAGCTTCCCTGGGCATAATTCACCCCTCCACTTT. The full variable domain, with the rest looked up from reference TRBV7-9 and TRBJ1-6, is DTGVSQNPRHKITKRGQNVTFRCDPISEHNRLYWYRQTLGQGPEFLTYFQNEAQLEKSRLLSDRFSAERPKGSFSTLEIQRTEQGDSAMYLCASSFPGHNSPLHFGNGTRLTVT.

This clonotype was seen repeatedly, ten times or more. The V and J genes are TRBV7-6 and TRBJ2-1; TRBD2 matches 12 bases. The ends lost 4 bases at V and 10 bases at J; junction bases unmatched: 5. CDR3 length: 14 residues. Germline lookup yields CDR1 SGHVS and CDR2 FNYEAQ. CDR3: CASSSRLAGVEQFF. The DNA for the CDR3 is TGTGCCAGCAGCTCCCGACTAGCGGGGGTCGAGCAGTTCTTC.

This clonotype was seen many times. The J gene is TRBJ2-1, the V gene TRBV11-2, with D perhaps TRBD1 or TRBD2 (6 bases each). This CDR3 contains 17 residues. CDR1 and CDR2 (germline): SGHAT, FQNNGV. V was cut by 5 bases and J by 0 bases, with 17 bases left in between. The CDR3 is CASSRPKGGFSYNEQFF. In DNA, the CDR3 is TGTGCCAGCAGCCGACCGAAGGGGGGTTTCTCCTACAATGAGCAGTTCTTC.

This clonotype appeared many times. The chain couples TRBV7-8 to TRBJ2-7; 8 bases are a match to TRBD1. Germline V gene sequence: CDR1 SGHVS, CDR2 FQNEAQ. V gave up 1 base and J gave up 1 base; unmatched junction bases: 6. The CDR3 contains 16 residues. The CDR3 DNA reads TGTGCCAGCAGCTTAGAGTCCGGACAGGGATCCTACGAGCAGTACTTC. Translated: CASSLESGQGSYEQYF.

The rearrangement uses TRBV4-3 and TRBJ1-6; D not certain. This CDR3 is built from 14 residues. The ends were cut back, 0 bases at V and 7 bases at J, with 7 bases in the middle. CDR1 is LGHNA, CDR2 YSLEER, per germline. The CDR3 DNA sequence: TGCGCCAGCAGCCAAGACAGGCCCAATTCACCCCTCCACTTT. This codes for CASSQDRPNSPLHF.

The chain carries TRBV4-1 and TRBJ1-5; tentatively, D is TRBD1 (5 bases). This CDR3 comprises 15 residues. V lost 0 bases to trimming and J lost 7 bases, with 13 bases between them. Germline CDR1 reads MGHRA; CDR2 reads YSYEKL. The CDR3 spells CASSQDGGDLQPQHF. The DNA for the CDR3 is TGCGCCAGCAGCCAAGATGGAGGGGACTTACAGCCCCAGCATTTT.

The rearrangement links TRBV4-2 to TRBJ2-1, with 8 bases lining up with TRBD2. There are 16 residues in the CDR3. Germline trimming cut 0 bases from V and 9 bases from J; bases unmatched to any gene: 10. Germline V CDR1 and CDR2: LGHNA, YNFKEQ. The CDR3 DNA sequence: TGTGCCAGCAGCCAAGAGGGGCCGGGGGGGCCACTTGAGCAGTTCTTC. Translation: CASSQEGPGGPLEQFF.

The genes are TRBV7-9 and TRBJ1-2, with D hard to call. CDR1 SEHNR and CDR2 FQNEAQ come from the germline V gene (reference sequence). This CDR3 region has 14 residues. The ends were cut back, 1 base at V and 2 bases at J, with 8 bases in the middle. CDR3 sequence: CASSLGALNYGYTF. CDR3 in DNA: TGTGCCAGCAGCTTAGGGGCACTCAACTATGGCTACACCTTC.

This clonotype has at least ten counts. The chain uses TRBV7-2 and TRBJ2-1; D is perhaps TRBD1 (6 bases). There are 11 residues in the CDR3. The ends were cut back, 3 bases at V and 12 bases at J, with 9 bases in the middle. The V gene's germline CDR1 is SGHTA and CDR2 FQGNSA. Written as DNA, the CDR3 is TGTGCCAGCAGCTTCAGGGGTCGGCAGTTCTTC. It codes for CASSFRGRQFF.

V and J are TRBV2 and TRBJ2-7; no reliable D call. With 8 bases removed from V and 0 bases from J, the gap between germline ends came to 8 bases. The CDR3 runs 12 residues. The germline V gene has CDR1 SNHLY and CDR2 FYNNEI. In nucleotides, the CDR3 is TGTGCCAGCGGGAAGAGCTCCTACGAGCAGTACTTC. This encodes CASGKSSYEQYF. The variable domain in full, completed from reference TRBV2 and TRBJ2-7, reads EPEVTQTPSHQVTQMGQEVILRCVPISNHLYFYWYRQILGQKVEFLVSFYNNEISEKSEIFDDQFSVERPDGSNFTLKIRSTKLEDSAMYFCASGKSSYEQYFGPGTRLTVT.

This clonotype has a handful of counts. CDR3 DNA: TGTGCCAGCTTCTCAGATCACAATGAGCAGTTCTTC. Its protein product is CASFSDHNEQFF. J is TRBJ2-1 and V is TRBV12-3 or TRBV12-4; D is unresolved. V was clipped by 8 bases and J by 5 bases, with 10 bases between them. The CDR3 length is 12 residues.

The CDR3 reads CAISGQGAHPDTQYF. In DNA, the CDR3 is TGTGCCATCAGCGGACAGGGGGCGCATCCAGATACGCAGTATTTT. The V gene is TRBV10-3, the J gene TRBJ2-3; 11 nucleotides line up with TRBD1. J gave up 4 bases and V 6 bases, and 6 bases lay outside the gene matches. Per germline, CDR1 ENHRY and CDR2 SYGVKD. This CDR3 has 15 amino acids.

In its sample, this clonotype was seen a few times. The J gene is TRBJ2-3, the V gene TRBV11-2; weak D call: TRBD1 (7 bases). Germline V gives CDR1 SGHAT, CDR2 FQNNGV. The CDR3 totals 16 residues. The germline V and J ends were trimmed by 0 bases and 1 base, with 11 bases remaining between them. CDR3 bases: TGTGCCAGCAGCTTAGAAGGGGGCGGGGGCACAGATACGCAGTATTTT. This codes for CASSLEGGGGTDTQYF.

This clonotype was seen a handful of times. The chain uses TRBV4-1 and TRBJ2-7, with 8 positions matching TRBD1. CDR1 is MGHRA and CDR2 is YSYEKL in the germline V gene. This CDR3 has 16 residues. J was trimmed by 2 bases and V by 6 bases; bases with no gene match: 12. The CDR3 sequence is CASSPRVTGGTYEQYF. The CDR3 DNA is TGCGCCAGCAGTCCAAGAGTTACAGGGGGAACCTACGAGCAGTACTTC.

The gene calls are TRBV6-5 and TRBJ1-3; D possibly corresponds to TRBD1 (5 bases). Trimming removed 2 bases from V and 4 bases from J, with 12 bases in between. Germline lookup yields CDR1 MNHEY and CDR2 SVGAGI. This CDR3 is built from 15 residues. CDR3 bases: TGTGCCAGCAGTTACGGGGCCCCGAGGGGAAACACCATATATTTT. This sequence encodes CASSYGAPRGNTIYF.

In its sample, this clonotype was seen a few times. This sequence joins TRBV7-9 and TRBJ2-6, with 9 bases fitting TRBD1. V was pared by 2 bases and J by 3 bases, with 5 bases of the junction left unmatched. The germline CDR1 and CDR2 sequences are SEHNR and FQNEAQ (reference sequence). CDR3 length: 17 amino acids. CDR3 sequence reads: CASSLTGTGNGANVLTF. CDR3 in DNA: TGTGCCAGCAGCTTAACCGGGACAGGGAATGGGGCCAACGTCCTGACTTTC.

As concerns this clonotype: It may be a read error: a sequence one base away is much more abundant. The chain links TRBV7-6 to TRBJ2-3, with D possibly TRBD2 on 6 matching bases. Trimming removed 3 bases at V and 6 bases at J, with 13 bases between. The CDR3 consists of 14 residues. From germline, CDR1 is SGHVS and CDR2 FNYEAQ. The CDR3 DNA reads TGTGCCAGCAGCTTCCCACTAGCAAGTGATACGCAGTATTTT. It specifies CASSFPLASDTQYF.

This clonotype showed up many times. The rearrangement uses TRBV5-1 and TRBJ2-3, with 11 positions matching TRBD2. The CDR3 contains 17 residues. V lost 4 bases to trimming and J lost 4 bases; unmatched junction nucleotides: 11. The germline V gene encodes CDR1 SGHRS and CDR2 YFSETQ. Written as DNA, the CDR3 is TGCGCCAGCAGCCCTAGCCTAGCGGGGGGCCAGGCAGATACGCAGTATTTT. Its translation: CASSPSLAGGQADTQYF. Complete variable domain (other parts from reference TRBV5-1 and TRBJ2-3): KAGVTQTPRYLIKTRGQQVTLSCSPISGHRSVSWYQQTPGQGLQFLFEYFSETQRNKGNFPGRFSGRQFSNSRSEMNVSTLELGDSALYLCASSPSLAGGQADTQYFGPGTRLTVL.

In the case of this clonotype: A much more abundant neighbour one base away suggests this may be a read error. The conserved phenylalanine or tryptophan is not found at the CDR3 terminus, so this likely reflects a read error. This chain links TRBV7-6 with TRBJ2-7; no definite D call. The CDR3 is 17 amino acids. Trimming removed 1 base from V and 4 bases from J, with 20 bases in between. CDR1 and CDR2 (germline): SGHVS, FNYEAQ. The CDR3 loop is CASSLEAPGRPTYEQYL. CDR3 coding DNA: TGTGCCAGCAGCTTAGAGGCCCCCGGACGGCCGACGTACGAGCAGTACTTA.

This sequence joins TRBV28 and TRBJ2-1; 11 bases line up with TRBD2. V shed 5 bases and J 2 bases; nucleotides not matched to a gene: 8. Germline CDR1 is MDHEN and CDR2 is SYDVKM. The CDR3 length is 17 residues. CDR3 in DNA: TGTGCCAGCAGTACCCTACTAGCGGGGGTTGCCTACAATGAGCAGTTCTTC. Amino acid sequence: CASSTLLAGVAYNEQFF.

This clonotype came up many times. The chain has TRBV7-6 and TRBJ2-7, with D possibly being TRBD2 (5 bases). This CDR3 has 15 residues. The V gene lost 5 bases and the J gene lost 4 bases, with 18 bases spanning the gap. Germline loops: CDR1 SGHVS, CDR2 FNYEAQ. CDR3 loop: CASSPRPGSAYEQYF. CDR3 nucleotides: TGTGCCAGCAGCCCGCGCCCGGGTAGCGCGTACGAGCAGTACTTC.

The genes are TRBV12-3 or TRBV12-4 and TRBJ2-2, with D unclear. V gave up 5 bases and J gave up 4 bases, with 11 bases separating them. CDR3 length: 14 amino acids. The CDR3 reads CASSALGITGELFF. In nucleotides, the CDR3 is TGTGCCAGCAGTGCCTTGGGCATCACCGGGGAGCTGTTTTTT.